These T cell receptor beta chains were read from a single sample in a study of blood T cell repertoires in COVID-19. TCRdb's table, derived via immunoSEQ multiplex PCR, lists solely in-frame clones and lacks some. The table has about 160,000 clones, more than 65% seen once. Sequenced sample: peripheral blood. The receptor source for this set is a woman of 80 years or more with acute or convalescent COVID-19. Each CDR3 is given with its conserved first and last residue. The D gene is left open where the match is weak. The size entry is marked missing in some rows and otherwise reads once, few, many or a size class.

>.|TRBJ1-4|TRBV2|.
TGTGCCAGCAGGGGGGGAAGAACTAATGAAAAACTGTTTTTT
CASRGGRTNEKLFF
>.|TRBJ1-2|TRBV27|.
TGTGCCAGCAGTTTAACACGGGTAGCTAACTATGGCTACACCTTC
CASSLTRVANYGYTF
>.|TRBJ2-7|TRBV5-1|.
TGCGCCAGCAGCGCCGACAGCAGCTCCTACGAGCAGTACTTC
CASSADSSSYEQYF
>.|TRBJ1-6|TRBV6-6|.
TGTGCCAGCAGTCTTTACGGGGTTTCACCCCTCCACTTT
CASSLYGVSPLHF
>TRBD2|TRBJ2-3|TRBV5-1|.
TGCGCCAGCAGCTTGGGGACTAGCGGGGGGGCCGTTACGCAGTATTTT
CASSLGTSGGAVTQYF
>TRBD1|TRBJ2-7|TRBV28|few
TGTGCCAGCAGTCCCAATGCCCTGGGGACAGGCCGACGGGAGCAGTACTTC
CASSPNALGTGRREQYF
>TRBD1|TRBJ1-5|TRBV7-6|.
TGTGCCAGCAGCTTAACGACAGGGGGGGAACAGCCCCAGCATTTT
CASSLTTGGEQPQHF
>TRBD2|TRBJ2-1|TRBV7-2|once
TGTGCCAGCAGCTTAGTCGGATCTAGCGGGGGGTACAATGAGCAGTTCTTC
CASSLVGSSGGYNEQFF
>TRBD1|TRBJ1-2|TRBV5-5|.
TGTGCCAGCAGCCAGGACAGGGGAGGGTATGGCTACACCTTC
CASSQDRGGYGYTF
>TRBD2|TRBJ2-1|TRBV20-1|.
TGCAGTGCTAGTAGGTCCCCTCGAACGGGGGGGTTCTACAATGAGCAGTTCTTC
CSASRSPRTGGFYNEQFF
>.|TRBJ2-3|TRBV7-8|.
TGTGCCAGCAGCTTATTAACAGGGAGCACAGATACGCAGTATTTT
CASSLLTGSTDTQYF
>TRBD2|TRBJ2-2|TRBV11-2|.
TGTGCCAGCAGCTTAGTGAGCGGGAGTTGGGCCGGGGAGCTGTTTTTT
CASSLVSGSWAGELFF
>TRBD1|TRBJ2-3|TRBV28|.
TGTGCCAGCAGTTTATGGGGACAGGGGTTTGTAGCAGATACGCAGTATTTT
CASSLWGQGFVADTQYF
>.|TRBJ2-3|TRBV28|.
TGTGCCAGCAATCCAGGGGGGCGGAGCACAGATACGCAGTATTTT
CASNPGGRSTDTQYF
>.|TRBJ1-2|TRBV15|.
TGTGCCACCAGCAGATTCTCCGGGGGGGCGGATGGCTACACCTTC
CATSRFSGGADGYTF
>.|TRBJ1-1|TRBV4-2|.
TGTGCCAGCAGCCAAGACCAACAGGGACCCACTGAAGCTTTCTTT
CASSQDQQGPTEAFF
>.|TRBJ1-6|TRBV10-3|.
TGTGCCATCAGTAAGGAGCACCGTTCACCCCTCCACTTT
CAISKEHRSPLHF
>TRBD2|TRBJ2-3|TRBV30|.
TGTGCCTGGAGGACCGGACTAGCGGGAGCAGATACGCAGTATTTT
CAWRTGLAGADTQYF
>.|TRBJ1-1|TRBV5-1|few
TGCGCCAGCAGCTTGGTGGGGAGCACTGAAGCTTTCTTT
CASSLVGSTEAFF
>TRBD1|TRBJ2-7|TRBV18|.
TGTGCCAGCTCAGACCGACAGGGGGTCCCAAACGAGCAGTACTTC
CASSDRQGVPNEQYF
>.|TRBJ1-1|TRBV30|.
TGTGCCTGGAGTGTCCACCCAGGGGTCACTGAAGCTTTCTTT
CAWSVHPGVTEAFF
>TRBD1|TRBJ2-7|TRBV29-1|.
TGCAGCGTAGGGACAGGGGGGCAAGGCGAGCAGTACTTC
CSVGTGGQGEQYF
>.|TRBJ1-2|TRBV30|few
TGTGCCTGGAACACCCTCAGGGCCTATGGCTACACCTTC
CAWNTLRAYGYTF
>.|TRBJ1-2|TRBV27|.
TGTGCCAGCAGTTTTACAGGAGCACTCTATGGCTACACCTTC
CASSFTGALYGYTF
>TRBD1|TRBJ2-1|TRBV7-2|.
TGTGCCAGCAGCCTAGTACAGGGGGCGTTTGGTGAGCAGTTCTTC
CASSLVQGAFGEQFF
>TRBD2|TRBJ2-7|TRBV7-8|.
TGTGCCCGCCGCCCCCGCCTCGGGGGGGGCCGGGGGTCCTACGAGCAGTACTTC
CARRPRLGGGRGSYEQYF
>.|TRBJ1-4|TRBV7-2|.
TGTGCCAGCAGCCCCCGACCGACCCGGGGTGAAAAACTGTTTTTT
CASSPRPTRGEKLFF
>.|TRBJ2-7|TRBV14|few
TGTGCCAGCAGCCAAGGACCTGACTACGTGGGCAACTACGAGCAGTACTTC
CASSQGPDYVGNYEQYF
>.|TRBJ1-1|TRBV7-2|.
TGTGCCAGCAGCTCCCAGGACTTAACTGAAGCTTTCTTT
CASSSQDLTEAFF
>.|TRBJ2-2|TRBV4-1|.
TGCGCCAGCAGCCAAGGAGACTACGGTTATGGGGAGCTGTTTTTT
CASSQGDYGYGELFF
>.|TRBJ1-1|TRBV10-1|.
TGCGCCATCACAGGGAAACGGAACACTGAAGCTTTCTTT
CAITGKRNTEAFF
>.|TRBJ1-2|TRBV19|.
TGTGCCAGTAGTATAGGTCAGTCAGGCAATGGCTACACCTTC
CASSIGQSGNGYTF
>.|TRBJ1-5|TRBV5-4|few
TGTGCCAGCAGCTTCGGGGGAGGGGGCAATCAGCCCCAGCATTTT
CASSFGGGGNQPQHF
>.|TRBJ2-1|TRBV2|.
TGTGCCAGCAGGTACCTACTAGCAAAGTCGGATGAGCAGTTCTTC
CASRYLLAKSDEQFF
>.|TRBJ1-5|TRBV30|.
TGTGCCTGGTCTGGCGGTAGCAATCAGCCCCAGCATTTT
CAWSGGSNQPQHF
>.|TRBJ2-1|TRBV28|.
TGTGCCAGCAGCCCCTTGGACTTGACTTTCTACAATGAGCAGTTCTTC
CASSPLDLTFYNEQFF
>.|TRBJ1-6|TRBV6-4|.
TGTGCCAGCAGTGACACCCCCGGGGGGTATTATAATTCACCCCTCCACTTT
CASSDTPGGYYNSPLHF
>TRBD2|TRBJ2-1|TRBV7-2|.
TGTGCCAGCAGCTCAGACGGGACTAGCGGGAGGAGCTCCTACAATGAGCAGTTCTTC
CASSSDGTSGRSSYNEQFF
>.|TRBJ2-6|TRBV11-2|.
TGTGCCAGCAGCTCCACCCTTTCTAACGCTGGGGCCAACGTCCTGACTTTC
CASSSTLSNAGANVLTF
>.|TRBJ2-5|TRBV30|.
TGTGCCTGGAGTAGGCGGGGTCGGGAGACCCAGTACTTC
CAWSRRGRETQYF
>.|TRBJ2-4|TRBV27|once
TGTGCCAGCAGTTTCGGGGGGCGAAACATTCAGTACTTC
CASSFGGRNIQYF